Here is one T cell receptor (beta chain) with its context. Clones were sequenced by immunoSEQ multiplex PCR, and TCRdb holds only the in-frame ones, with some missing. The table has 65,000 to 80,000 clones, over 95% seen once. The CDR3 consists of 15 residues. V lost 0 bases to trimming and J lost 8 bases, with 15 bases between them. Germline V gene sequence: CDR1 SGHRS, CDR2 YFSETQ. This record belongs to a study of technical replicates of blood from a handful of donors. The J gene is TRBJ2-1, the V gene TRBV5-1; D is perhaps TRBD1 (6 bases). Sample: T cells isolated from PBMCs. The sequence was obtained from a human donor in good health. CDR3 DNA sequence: TGCGCCAGCAGCTTGGTCCCCGGACAGTTCGATGAGCAGTTCTTC. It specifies CASSLVPGQFDEQFF.